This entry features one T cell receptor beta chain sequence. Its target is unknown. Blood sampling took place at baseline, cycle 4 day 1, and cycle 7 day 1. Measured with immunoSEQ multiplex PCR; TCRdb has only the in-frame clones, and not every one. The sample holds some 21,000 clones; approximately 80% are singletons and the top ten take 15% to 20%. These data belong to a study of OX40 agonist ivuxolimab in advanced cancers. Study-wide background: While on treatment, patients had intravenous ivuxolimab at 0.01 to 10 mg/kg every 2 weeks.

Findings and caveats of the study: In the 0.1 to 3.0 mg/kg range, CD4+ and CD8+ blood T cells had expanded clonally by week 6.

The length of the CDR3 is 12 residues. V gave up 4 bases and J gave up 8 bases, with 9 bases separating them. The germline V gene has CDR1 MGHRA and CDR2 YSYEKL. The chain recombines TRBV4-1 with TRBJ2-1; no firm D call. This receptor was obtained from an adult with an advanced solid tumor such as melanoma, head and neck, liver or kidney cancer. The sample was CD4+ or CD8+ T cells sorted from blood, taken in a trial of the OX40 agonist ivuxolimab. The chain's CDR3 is CASSRMPDEQFF. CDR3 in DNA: TGCGCCAGCAGCCGTATGCCCGATGAGCAGTTCTTC.